This section outlines one T cell receptor beta chain sequence together with its context. Its target antigen remains unknown. No base quality information exists; no much larger clone differs at one position. The source of the sample is a study of blood T cell repertoires in COVID-19 (TCRdb year 2020). A note on the overall study: Collaborator samples came from the United States, Italy and Spain and covered acute and convalescent phases of COVID-19. The prospective study material was composed of cDNA or gDNA derived from T cells, B-cell-depleted T cells, or PBMCs. The dataset comprised deeply sampled blood TCRbeta repertoires from subjects exposed to, actively infected with, or recovered from COVID-19. The repertoires were made available in a free public database intended to serve as a resource for research on the immune response to SARS-CoV-2. Samples were obtained from the ongoing ImmuneRACE study (first 160 participants) and from some 1,200 subjects provided by 6 global collaborators. The sample metadata nearly always contained a de-identified subject ID, COVID-19 status, age in years and sex. Where HLA class I and class II types were available, the types were taken from metadata supplied by the sample provider, not from assay-based typing.

Beyond this particular receptor, the publication reports: Clinical and demographic metadata were provided uncurated, with the amount varying by source and participant.

Participants in the prospective study were aged 18 to 89 years, lived in about two dozen United States geographic areas, and enrolled through a virtual design. Cohort assignment in the prospective study relied on participant-reported clinical history from a screening survey and a study questionnaire. ImmuneRACE Cohort 3 recovered participants were defined by two consecutive negative NP/OP PCR tests, healthcare professional clearance, or symptom resolution. Mobile phlebotomists in the prospective study collected whole blood, serum and a nasopharyngeal or oropharyngeal swab from every participant. Over a roughly two-month period, participants in the prospective study had the option of providing additional blood draws and questionnaires. Before DNA extraction, prospective study blood samples were shipped either frozen or at room temperature. TCRbeta CDR3 regions were amplified from genomic DNA by means of the immunoSEQ Assay, a bias-controlled multiplex PCR. Under the source paper's analysis protocol: Within the assay, amplification of reference gene primers was used to estimate how many nucleated cells each sample contained. Sequence reads were collapsed and filtered to measure the absolute abundance of every unique TCRbeta CDR3 rearrangement. For each sample, productive Simpson clonality was calculated as the square root of Simpson's diversity index over productive rearrangements. The source is immuneACCESS, and TCRdb retained only in-frame sequences with V and J called. Part of the clones is not carried over; for the studies checked, unresolved V genes explain less than half of this, and the remainder is unexplained. The V and J calls and clone size come from that table; D and trimming were worked out from the DNA. This sample comprises a few hundred thousand clones, roughly 85% of them detected only once. Clones ranked in the top ten supply around 2.5% of the sample.

V loses 1 base of germline sequence and J loses 4 bases, and the interval between the two ends is 19 bases. The germline V gene encodes CDR1 MGHRA and CDR2 YSYEKL. From cysteine to phenylalanine, the CDR3 is 17 amino acids long. Just the 51-base CDR3 DNA is kept, in frame starting at base 1. The sample taken for sequencing was PBMCs or T cells enriched from blood (not recorded which). In this chain, TRBV4-1 is recombined with TRBJ1-2; TRBD1 might be the D gene, on 5 matching bases. This sequence was found in a woman aged 50 to 60 who had recovered from COVID-19. The CDR3 protein sequence reads: CASSQVSSGGGGYGYTF. The nucleotide sequence is TGCGCCAGCAGCCAAGTCTCATCAGGCGGGGGTGGCTATGGCTACACCTTC.